The subject of this entry is one TCR beta chain. The CDR3 runs to 14 residues. V was trimmed by 3 bases and J by 7 bases, leaving 12 bases between them. From germline, CDR1 is SEHNR and CDR2 FQNEAQ (reference sequence). TCRdb keeps only in-frame clones here, not all; method: immunoSEQ multiplex PCR. The sample holds 150,000 or so clones, over 70% seen once. The data are from a study of blood T cell repertoires in COVID-19. Study-level background: Nucleic acid was either cDNA or gDNA, and it came from T cells, B-cell-depleted T cells, or PBMCs.

Source material: PBMCs or T cells enriched from blood (not recorded which). This rearrangement joins TRBV7-9 to TRBJ1-4; D possibly corresponds to TRBD1 (5 bases). The TCR sequence derives from a woman in her forties with acute COVID-19. The CDR3 here is CASSFPGSAEKLFF. In DNA form, the CDR3 reads TGTGCCAGCAGCTTTCCAGGGTCGGCTGAAAAACTGTTTTTT.